This T cell receptor (beta chain) came from a study of T cell changes during pregnancy in multiple sclerosis. Sequencing used immunoSEQ multiplex PCR; TCRdb keeps in-frame clones, though not all of them. This sample has around 61,000 clones, with under 95% found just once. Germline CDR1 reads SEHNR; CDR2 reads FQNEAQ (reference sequence). The CDR3 is 14 amino acids. Trimming cost V 8 bases and J 0 bases, with 11 bases left between them. This clone appeared a single time. This sequence was found in a female donor in good health, enrolled as a control in a pregnancy study. This specimen consisted of peripheral blood, obtained in the third trimester of pregnancy. The chain employs TRBV7-9 and TRBJ1-3; D remains unclear. This CDR3 reads CASSSVNSGNTIYF. CDR3 nucleotide sequence: TGTGCCAGCTCCTCGGTCAACTCTGGAAACACCATATATTTT. Drawing the rest from reference TRBV7-9 and TRBJ1-3, the complete variable domain is DTGVSQNPRHKITKRGQNVTFRCDPISEHNRLYWYRQTLGQGPEFLTYFQNEAQLEKSRLLSDRFSAERPKGSFSTLEIQRTEQGDSAMYLCASSSVNSGNTIYFGEGSWLTVV.